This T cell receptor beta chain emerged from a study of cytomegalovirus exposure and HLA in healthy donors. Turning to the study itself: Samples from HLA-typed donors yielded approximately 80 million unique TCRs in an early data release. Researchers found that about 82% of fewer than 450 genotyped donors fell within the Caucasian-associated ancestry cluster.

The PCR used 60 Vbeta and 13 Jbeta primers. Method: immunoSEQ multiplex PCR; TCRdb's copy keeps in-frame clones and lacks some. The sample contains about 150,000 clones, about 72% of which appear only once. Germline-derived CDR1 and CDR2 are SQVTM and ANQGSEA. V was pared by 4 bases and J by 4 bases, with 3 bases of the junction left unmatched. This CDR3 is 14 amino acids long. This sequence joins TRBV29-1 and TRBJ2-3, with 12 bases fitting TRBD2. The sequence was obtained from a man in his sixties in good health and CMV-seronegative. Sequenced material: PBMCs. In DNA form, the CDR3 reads TGCAGCGTTGGACTAGCGGGAGTCCCAGATACGCAGTATTTT. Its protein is CSVGLAGVPDTQYF.